This T cell receptor (beta chain) stems from a study of blood T cell repertoires in COVID-19. Study context: Sites in the United States, Italy and Spain provided acute and convalescent COVID-19 samples. T cells, B-cell-depleted T cells, or PBMCs provided the cDNA or gDNA that served as material.

In the original analysis: How many nucleated cells were present was estimated from reference gene primer amplification. The assay was immunoSEQ multiplex PCR, and TCRdb's table has in-frame clones only and misses some. The V and J calls and clone size are taken from that table; D and trimming were inferred from the DNA. The table shows 100,000 to 150,000 clones, with less than 75% occurring only once. This receptor was taken from a human donor with acute or convalescent COVID-19. The donor label of this sample is uncertain. Sequences were obtained from peripheral blood.

The CDR3 loop reads CASSDPRGGFLPLHF. The CDR3 DNA follows: TGTGCCAGCAGTGACCCGCGGGGGGGGTTCTTACCCCTCCACTTT. The V gene is TRBV2, the J gene TRBJ1-6; tentative D call: TRBD1 (5 bases). The germline V gene has CDR1 SNHLY and CDR2 FYNNEI. CDR3 length: 15 amino acids. V gave up 3 bases and J gave up 12 bases, with 18 bases separating them.